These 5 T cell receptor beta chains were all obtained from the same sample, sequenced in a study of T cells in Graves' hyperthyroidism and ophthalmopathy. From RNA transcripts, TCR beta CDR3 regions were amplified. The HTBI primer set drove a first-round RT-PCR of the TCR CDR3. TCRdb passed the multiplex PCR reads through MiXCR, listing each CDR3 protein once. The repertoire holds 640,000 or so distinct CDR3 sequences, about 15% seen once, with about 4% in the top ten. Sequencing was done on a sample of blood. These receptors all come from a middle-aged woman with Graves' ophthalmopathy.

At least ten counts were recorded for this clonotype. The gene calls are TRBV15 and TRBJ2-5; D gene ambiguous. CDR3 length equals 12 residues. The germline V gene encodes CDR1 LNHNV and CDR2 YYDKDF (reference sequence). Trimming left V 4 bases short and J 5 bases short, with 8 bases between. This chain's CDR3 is CATSMVVETQYF. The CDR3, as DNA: TGTGCCACCAGCATGGTTGTGGAGACCCAGTACTTC.

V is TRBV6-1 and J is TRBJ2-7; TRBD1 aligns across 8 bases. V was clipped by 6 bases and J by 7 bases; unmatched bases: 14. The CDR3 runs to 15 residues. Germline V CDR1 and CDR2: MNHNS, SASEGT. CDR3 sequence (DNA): TGTGCCAGCAGCTTCACAGGGGGTCGAGTGGTAGAGCAGTACTTC. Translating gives CASSFTGGRVVEQYF.

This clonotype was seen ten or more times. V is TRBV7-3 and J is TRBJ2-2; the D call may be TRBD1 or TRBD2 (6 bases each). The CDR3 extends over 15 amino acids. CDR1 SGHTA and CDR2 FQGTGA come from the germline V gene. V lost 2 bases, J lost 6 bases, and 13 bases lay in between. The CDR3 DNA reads TGTGCCAGCAGCTTAGGAGGGGGGTTGTCCGGGGAGCTGTTTTTT. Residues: CASSLGGGLSGELFF.

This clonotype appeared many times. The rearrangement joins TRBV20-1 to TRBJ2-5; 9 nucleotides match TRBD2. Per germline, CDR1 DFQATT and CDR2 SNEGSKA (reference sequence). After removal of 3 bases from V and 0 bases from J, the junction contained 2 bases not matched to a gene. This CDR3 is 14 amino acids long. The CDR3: CSARLAGYQETQYF. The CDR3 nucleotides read TGCAGTGCTAGGCTAGCGGGATACCAAGAGACCCAGTACTTC.

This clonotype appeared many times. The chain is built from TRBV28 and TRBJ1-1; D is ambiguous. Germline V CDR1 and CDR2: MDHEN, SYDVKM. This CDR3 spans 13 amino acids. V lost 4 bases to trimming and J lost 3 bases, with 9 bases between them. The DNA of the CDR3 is TGTGCCAGCAGTTCCGGGATTTACACTGAAGCTTTCTTT. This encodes CASSSGIYTEAFF.